This is a list of T cell receptor beta chains from one sample in a study of regulatory T cells in long-lasting Graves disease. TCRdb fed the multiplex PCR reads into MiXCR, producing one record per CDR3 protein. The sample contains around 250,000 distinct CDR3 sequences, around 20% of which appear only once. This sample comprised peripheral blood mononuclear cells (PBMCs), obtained at new diagnosis, from a patient treated with antithyroid drugs. These receptor sequences come from a female donor with Graves disease. CDR3s include the opening cysteine and the closing phenylalanine or tryptophan. A D gene is named only where the DNA matches it firmly. Size is stated for part of the rows, as once, few or many counts, or as a class when the clone is expanded.

j_call clone_size v_call d_call cdr3_nt cdr3_aa
TRBJ2-6 many TRBV6-1 TRBD1 TGTGCCAGCAGTAGGTGGACAGGGTTCGGGGCCAACGTCCTGACTTTC CASSRWTGFGANVLTF
TRBJ1-4 many TRBV7-2 - TGTGCCAGCAGCTTAGTAGGGGATGAAAAACTGTTTTTT CASSLVGDEKLFF
TRBJ1-1 - TRBV19 TRBD1 TGTGCCAGTCGTTACCTCACAGGGGGGAACACTGAAGCTTTCTTT CASRYLTGGNTEAFF
TRBJ1-2 many TRBV6-1 - TGTGCCAGCAGTCCGTACGGAACAGGAGTAATGTATGGCTACACCTTC CASSPYGTGVMYGYTF
TRBJ1-6 many TRBV6-1 - TGTGCCAGCCGGAACAGGGTTCAACAGGAAAATTCACCCCTCCACTTT CASRNRVQQENSPLHF
TRBJ1-1 - TRBV2 TRBD1 TGTGCCAGCAGTACGACAGGGCTCAACACTGAAGCTTTCTTT CASSTTGLNTEAFF
TRBJ1-5 - TRBV7-9 - TGTGCCAGCAGCCAAACCACAGCGAGCAATCAGCCCCAGCATTTT CASSQTTASNQPQHF
TRBJ2-3 - TRBV6-4 - TGTGCCAGCATTGACTTCTCTAACACAGATACGCAGTATTTT CASIDFSNTDTQYF
TRBJ2-1 - TRBV2 - TGTGCCAGCAGCCGTTCGACAGACTACAATGAGCAGTTCTTC CASSRSTDYNEQFF
TRBJ1-1 many TRBV11-3 - TGTGCCAGCAGCTTAGATCGGGCAGGAGAAAAGAACACTGAAGCTTTCTTT CASSLDRAGEKNTEAFF
TRBJ2-7 - TRBV6-5 TRBD2 TGTGCCAGCAGTTACGGCGGGAGTCAATATAGCGACGAGCAGTACTTC CASSYGGSQYSDEQYF
TRBJ2-1 many TRBV30 - TGTGCCTGCAGTAGGTTGCCCAATGGCTACAATGAGCAGTTCTTC CACSRLPNGYNEQFF
TRBJ1-3 - TRBV28 - TGTGCCAGCAGACTCCGGACAGGAAACACCATATATTTT CASRLRTGNTIYF
TRBJ2-2 few TRBV20-1 TRBD2 TGCAGTGCTAGTACTAGCGGGGTCGGGGAGCTGTTTTTT CSASTSGVGELFF
TRBJ2-5 - TRBV3-1 - TGTGCCAGCAGCAAGGTGGAGACCCAGTACTTC CASSKVETQYF
TRBJ1-5 many TRBV6-1 - TGTGCCAGCAGTGAAACTAGGGATCAGCCCCAGCATTTT CASSETRDQPQHF
TRBJ2-7 - TRBV27 TRBD2 TGTGCCAGCAGTCGCACCGGGACTAGCGGGAGTGTGGGCTACGAGCAGTACTTC CASSRTGTSGSVGYEQYF
TRBJ2-3 many TRBV20-1 - TGCAGTGCTATGGACAGACACACAGATACGCAGTATTTT CSAMDRHTDTQYF
TRBJ1-5 many TRBV7-6 - TGTGCCAGCAGCTTGGGGGGGGGCCAGCCCCAGCATTTT CASSLGGGQPQHF
TRBJ2-3 many TRBV12-3/TRBV12-4 - TGTGCCAGCACCACAGGAGGCAAAAGAGATACGCAGTATTTT CASTTGGKRDTQYF
TRBJ2-1 many TRBV5-1 TRBD2 TGCGCCAGCAGCTCGGACACTAGCGGGAGGGCCTATGAGCAGTTCTTC CASSSDTSGRAYEQFF
TRBJ1-5 many TRBV18 TRBD1 TGTGCCAGCTCATTAGGGGGCCGGGGTCAGCCCCAGCATTTT CASSLGGRGQPQHF
TRBJ1-1 many TRBV29-1 - TGCAGCGCCGAAAGCTTTTTTACAGGACCCGCGAACACTGAAGCTTTCTTT CSAESFFTGPANTEAFF
TRBJ2-7 many TRBV4-1 TRBD2 TGCGCCAGCAGCCAAGCTCATACTAGCGGGAGAACCGAGCAGTACTTC CASSQAHTSGRTEQYF
TRBJ1-4 few TRBV5-8 - TGTGCCAGCAGCTTGGAAAGGGGGGATGAAAAACTGTTTTTT CASSLERGDEKLFF
TRBJ1-1 - TRBV7-8 TRBD1 TGTGCCTGGGGACAGCTTAACACTGAAGCTTTCTTT CAWGQLNTEAFF
TRBJ2-5 many TRBV5-4 - TGTGCCAGCAGCTCCCCCTCTGGACAGCAAGAGACCCAGTACTTC CASSSPSGQQETQYF
TRBJ1-1 - TRBV5-1 TRBD1 TGCGCCAGCAGCGCCGACAGGGTTTCAGCTTTCTTT CASSADRVSAFF
TRBJ2-1 many TRBV7-9 TRBD2 TGTGCCAGCAGCTTAAAGGGCTTGGCGGGAGGTTCTAATGAGCAGTTCTTC CASSLKGLAGGSNEQFF
TRBJ2-1 few TRBV4-1 TRBD2 TGCGCCAGCAGGGCTACTAGCGGGTACAATGAGCAGTTCTTC CASRATSGYNEQFF
TRBJ2-3 many TRBV11-2 - TGTGCCAGCAGCTTAGAGGCTTACACAGATACGCAGTATTTT CASSLEAYTDTQYF
TRBJ2-2 many TRBV6-2/TRBV6-3 - TGTGCCACCAAGGGGTCGAACACCGGGGAGCTGTTTTTT CATKGSNTGELFF
TRBJ2-4 many TRBV4-3 - TGCGCCAGCAGCCAATCCCGGGACGGGAAAAACATTCAGTACTTC CASSQSRDGKNIQYF
TRBJ1-1 many TRBV28 - TGTGCCACCCGTGACGTGAACACTGAAGCTTTCTTT CATRDVNTEAFF
TRBJ2-7 many TRBV14 - TGTGCCAGCAGCCACTTAGCAACAAACTACGAGCAGTACTTC CASSHLATNYEQYF
TRBJ1-3 - TRBV12-5 - TGTGCTAGTGGTGCCACAACAGGGCCCTCTGGAAACACCATATATTTT CASGATTGPSGNTIYF
TRBJ1-1 - TRBV29-1 - TGCAGCGTGAAACAGGACTTGAACACTGAAGCTTTCTTT CSVKQDLNTEAFF
TRBJ1-5 many TRBV7-2 - TGTGCCAGCAGCTTAGTCTGGTCGGCAGGGGGCAATCAGCCCCAGCATTTT CASSLVWSAGGNQPQHF
TRBJ1-3 many TRBV5-1 TRBD1 TGTGCCAGCAGTGAGGACAGGGGGCCTGGAAACACCATATATTTT CASSEDRGPGNTIYF
TRBJ1-1 many TRBV20-1 - TGCAGTGCTAGCGGGCTGCCGAACACTGAAGCTTTCTTT CSASGLPNTEAFF
TRBJ2-1 - TRBV18 TRBD2 TGTGCCAGCTCACCGACTAGCGGGAGGGGCAATGAGCAGTTCTTC CASSPTSGRGNEQFF
TRBJ2-1 many TRBV11-2 TRBD1 TGTGCCAGCAGCTTCATAGTCCGGGACAGAAAATACTTGCCCTACAATGAGCAGTTCTTC CASSFIVRDRKYLPYNEQFF
TRBJ2-1 many TRBV28 TRBD2 TGTGCCAGCAGTTTTTCGGGGGGGCGGTCGAATGAGCAGTTCTTC CASSFSGGRSNEQFF
TRBJ1-1 many TRBV6-1 TRBD1 TGTGCCAGCTGGGACAGGGAGACTTTCTTT CASWDRETFF
TRBJ2-3 many TRBV20-1 TRBD2 TGCAGTGCCCTGACTAGCGGGGGCTCCTCTGGCACAGATACGCAGTATTTT CSALTSGGSSGTDTQYF
TRBJ2-1 - TRBV5-1 TRBD2 TGCGCCAGCAGTCTGGGGCTAGCGGGGGGGGTTTACAATGGGCAGCTCTTC CASSLGLAGGVYNGQLF
TRBJ2-3 - TRBV28 - TGTGCCAGTATAGCCGGGATCGGGTGGGGAGATACGCAGTATTTT CASIAGIGWGDTQYF
TRBJ1-4 - TRBV5-6 - TGTGCCAGCAGCTTGGCCGGGGACTATAATGAAAAACTGTTTTTT CASSLAGDYNEKLFF
TRBJ2-7 many TRBV7-2 - TGTGCCAGCAGCTCCTCCGGGACGGTCTCCTACGAGCAGTACTTC CASSSSGTVSYEQYF
TRBJ2-1 many TRBV28 - TGTGCCAGCAGTTCCCCGAGACAGGCTCCGTTCTTC CASSSPRQAPFF
TRBJ1-1 many TRBV15 - TGTGCCACCAGCTCCCCGACGGTCATGAACACTGAAGCTTTCTTT CATSSPTVMNTEAFF
TRBJ2-1 many TRBV29-1 TRBD2 TGCAGCGTTGGAAAGCGGGGTCACTACAATGAGCAGTTCTTC CSVGKRGHYNEQFF
TRBJ2-3 - TRBV2 TRBD1 TGTGCCAGCAGTTGGGACAGAGCAAGAGATACGCAGTATTTT CASSWDRARDTQYF
TRBJ1-5 few TRBV5-1 - TGCGCCAGCAGCTTGATCGGACGCTCAGATCAGCCCCAGCATTTT CASSLIGRSDQPQHF
TRBJ1-1 few TRBV6-1 - TGTGCCAGCAGCCTCAGGGGAGAGTCTTGGAACACTGAAGCTTTCTTT CASSLRGESWNTEAFF
TRBJ2-3 - TRBV7-9 TRBD2 TGTGCCACCAAAAGATGGCTAGCGGGGCGGGCTGGCACAGATACGCAGTATTTT CATKRWLAGRAGTDTQYF